This T cell receptor beta chain was observed in a study of OX40 agonist ivuxolimab in advanced cancers. Looking at the study overall: Ivuxolimab was administered intravenously to patients at 0.01 to 10 mg/kg every 2 weeks.

Germline lookup yields CDR1 SGHRS and CDR2 YFSETQ. The trim removed 5 bases at V and 1 base at J, leaving 4 bases unmatched. CDR3 length equals 14 residues. Assay: immunoSEQ multiplex PCR; the TCRdb copy retains only in-frame clones and omits some. Among about 33,000 clones listed, about 81% were seen once. The chain carries TRBV5-1 and TRBJ1-1, with 8 positions matching TRBD1. This sequence was found in an adult with an advanced solid tumor such as melanoma, head and neck, liver or kidney cancer. Sample: CD4+ or CD8+ T cells sorted from blood, taken in a trial of the OX40 agonist ivuxolimab. This CDR3 reads CASRSGGSNTEAFF. The CDR3 bases are TGCGCCAGCAGGTCAGGGGGCTCGAACACTGAAGCTTTCTTT.